Sequencing of this TCR beta chain was carried out in a study of human T cells and chemical hapten exposure. This clonotype was counted many times. The study's library attached unique molecular identifiers to single cDNA molecules. TCRdb called the RACE reads again in MiXCR, with one record for every CDR3 protein. The sample lists 370,000 or so distinct CDR3 sequences, roughly 5% occurring once. The sample's time point: patch test 1, 2 weeks after DPC sensitization. Indicated treatment: therapeutic diphenylcyclopropenone sensitization with weekly scalp DPC. Germline loops: CDR1 MNHEY, CDR2 SVGAGI. V gave up 2 bases and J gave up 4 bases, with 21 bases separating them. There are 17 residues in the CDR3.

The specimen comprised whole blood, sampled in connection with sensitization to the hapten diphenylcyclopropenone (DPC). The gene calls are TRBV6-5 and TRBJ2-7; TRBD2 might be the D (6 bases). The receptor was isolated from a woman aged 45-65 years with alopecia areata. Some clones in this sample may be carry-over from other donors' samples. CDR3 DNA sequence: TGTGCCAGCAGTTACGGGAAGGGCGCAGGAGGGTTTTACGAGCAGTACTTC. Protein: CASSYGKGAGGFYEQYF.